The 5 T cell receptor beta chains in this list originate from one sample, sequenced in a study of technical replicates of blood from a handful of donors. TCRdb's table, derived via immunoSEQ multiplex PCR, lists solely in-frame clones and lacks some. Among 90,000 to 100,000 clones listed, nearly 97% were seen once. Sequenced: T cells isolated from PBMCs. These receptors came from a human donor in good health.

The rearrangement uses TRBV10-3 and TRBJ2-1; a possible D gene is TRBD2 (6 bases). Germline lookup yields CDR1 ENHRY and CDR2 SYGVKD. The CDR3 runs to 15 residues. The V gene lost 2 bases and the J gene lost 0 bases, with 8 bases spanning the gap. The CDR3 region has the DNA TGTGCCATCAGTGAGCGGGGGAACTCCTACAATGAGCAGTTCTTC. This gives the protein CAISERGNSYNEQFF.

V and J are TRBV19 and TRBJ1-1; TRBD1 matches at 7 bases. The trim removed 5 bases at V and 8 bases at J, leaving 14 bases unmatched. In germline, CDR1 is LNHDA, CDR2 SQIVND (reference sequence). CDR3 length: 15 amino acids. In DNA form, the CDR3 reads TGTGCCAGTAGTCTACAGACAGGGTTCAATTCGGAAGCTTTCTTT. The encoded protein is CASSLQTGFNSEAFF.

J is TRBJ2-5 and V is TRBV10-3, with a possible D match to TRBD2 (5 bases). The J call may be wrong; the DNA end is better matched by TRBJ2-7. This CDR3 region has 14 residues. The germline V gene encodes CDR1 ENHRY and CDR2 SYGVKD. CDR3 loop: CAIGSRVPSYEQYF. CDR3 coding DNA: TGTGCCATTGGATCGCGGGTTCCGAGCTACGAGCAGTACTTC.

The rearrangement uses TRBV30 and TRBJ1-1; D gene unclear. This CDR3 is built from 17 residues. V lost 5 bases to trimming and J lost 2 bases, with 24 bases between them. The germline CDR1 and CDR2 sequences are GTSNPN and SVGIG (reference sequence). Here the CDR3 DNA reads TGTGCCTGGCCCGGTTCCTGGCCGAGGGTGGGAAACACTGAAGCTTTCTTT. The encoded protein is CAWPGSWPRVGNTEAFF. The full variable domain, rest sourced from reference TRBV30 and TRBJ1-1, is SQTIHQWPATLVQPVGSPLSLECTVEGTSNPNLYWYRQAAGRGLQLLFYSVGIGQISSEVPQNLSASRPQDRQFILSSKKLLLSDSGFYLCAWPGSWPRVGNTEAFFGQGTRLTVV.

On this clone itself: Other DNA sequences in the sample encode the same CDR3. This chain connects TRBV5-1 to TRBJ1-1, with D possibly being TRBD1 (5 bases). The CDR3 totals 12 residues. Germline V lookup: CDR1 SGHRS, CDR2 YFSETQ. The ends were cut back, 2 bases at V and 5 bases at J, with 7 bases in the middle. CDR3 residues: CASSFQGTEAFF. The CDR3 nucleotides are TGCGCCAGCAGCTTCCAGGGAACTGAAGCTTTCTTT.